The 15 T cell receptor beta chains presented below share a single source sample, sequenced in a study of T cells in Graves' hyperthyroidism and ophthalmopathy. Authors of the study amplified TCR beta CDR3 regions from RNA transcripts. TCR CDR3 underwent first-round RT-PCR with the HTBI primer set. TCRdb redid the calling of the multiplex PCR reads with MiXCR, one entry per CDR3 protein. The profile covers hundreds of thousands of distinct CDR3 sequences, with about a sixth appearing a single time and 2.5% to 4% taken by the ten largest. What was sequenced was blood. These TCRs come from a woman aged 35 to 49 with Graves' ophthalmopathy.

This clonotype was seen repeatedly, ten times or more. This chain links TRBV6-1 with TRBJ2-1; 8 bases line up with TRBD2. Germline CDR1 is MNHNS and CDR2 is SASEGT. CDR3 size: 14 residues. V trimming: 5 bases; J trimming: 7 bases; junction bases outside the gene matches: 7. The CDR3 nucleotides are TGTGCCAGCAGTATGGGGACTAGTAGGAATGAGCAGTTCTTC. It yields the protein CASSMGTSRNEQFF.

This clonotype has at least ten counts. The chain uses TRBV3-1 and TRBJ2-1; D is unresolved. CDR1 and CDR2 (germline): LGHDT, YNNKEL (reference sequence). V gave up 2 bases and J gave up 9 bases, with 11 bases separating them. The CDR3 has 13 amino acids. CDR3 DNA: TGTGCCAGCAGCCAAACCGACCTGGGTGAGCAGTTCTTC. Its translation: CASSQTDLGEQFF.

This clonotype was seen only a few times. The gene calls are TRBV10-3 and TRBJ2-3; a weak D match, TRBD2 (5 bases). Trimming shortened V by 4 bases and J by 1 base, and 9 bases separated the two germline ends. Per the germline V gene, CDR1 is ENHRY and CDR2 is SYGVKD. CDR3 length equals 14 residues. CDR3 nucleotide sequence: TGTGCCATCAGTGGAGGGCTGGGCACAGATACGCAGTATTTT. This translates into CAISGGLGTDTQYF.

Here the CDR3 reads CASSPWTGDQPQHF. The CDR3, as DNA: TGCGCCAGCAGCCCTTGGACAGGCGATCAGCCCCAGCATTTT. The gene calls are TRBV4-1 and TRBJ1-5; 7 bases align to TRBD1. Germline V lookup: CDR1 MGHRA, CDR2 YSYEKL. This CDR3 region has 14 residues. V lost 4 bases, J lost 5 bases, and 5 bases stayed unmatched.

This clonotype showed up many times. The chain recombines TRBV27 with TRBJ1-1, with 9 bases matching TRBD1. The ends lost 6 bases at V and 5 bases at J; junction bases unmatched: 10. The CDR3 sequence is 15 residues long. Germline CDR1 reads MNHEY; CDR2 reads SMNVEV (reference sequence). CDR3 in amino acids: CASRRRTGVNTEAFF. The DNA for the CDR3 is TGTGCCAGCAGGCGCCGGACAGGGGTCAATACTGAAGCTTTCTTT.

This clonotype has a count of ten or more. The rearrangement links TRBV18 to TRBJ2-3; 7 bases match TRBD1. Per germline, CDR1 KGHSH and CDR2 LQKENI. CDR3 length equals 16 residues. Trimming removed 4 bases from V and 4 bases from J; junction bases left unmatched: 11. CDR3 sequence: CASSLPGTVPPDTQYF. The CDR3 DNA sequence: TGTGCCAGCTCACTTCCCGGGACAGTCCCTCCAGATACGCAGTATTTT.

This clonotype was recorded at least ten times. The chain recombines TRBV11-2 with TRBJ2-7; 8 nucleotides align to TRBD2. V lost 1 base to trimming and J lost 7 bases; unmatched junction nucleotides: 12. The CDR3 has 16 residues. Germline-derived CDR1 and CDR2 are SGHAT and FQNNGV. CDR3 region: CASSLAGGLTRTEQYF. The CDR3, as DNA: TGTGCCAGCAGCTTAGCGGGAGGGCTCACACGAACGGAGCAGTACTTC.

There are many counts of this clonotype. V usage is TRBV11-2 and J usage is TRBJ1-1, with D uncertain. The germline V gene encodes CDR1 SGHAT and CDR2 FQNNGV. There are 14 residues in the CDR3. Trimming shortened V by 0 bases and J by 5 bases, and 10 bases separated the two germline ends. As DNA, the CDR3 is TGTGCCAGCAGCTTAGATCGGGTGAGGACTGAAGCTTTCTTT. It specifies CASSLDRVRTEAFF.

In the case of this clonotype: With a much larger clone just one base away, this may be a read error. This chain uses TRBV2 with TRBJ1-1, with D possibly matching TRBD1 (6 bases). V lost 5 bases and J 7 bases, leaving 11 bases between the germline ends. The CDR3 runs to 12 residues. The germline V gene encodes CDR1 SNHLY and CDR2 FYNNEI. CDR3 DNA: TGTGCCAGCAGTAAACAGGGACGTGAAGCTTTCTTT. Its protein is CASSKQGREAFF.

As DNA, the CDR3 is TGTGCCAGCTCACCCCCGGGACGGTCCCAAGAGACCCAGTACTTC. Its translation is CASSPPGRSQETQYF. The genes are TRBV18 and TRBJ2-5; D may be TRBD1 or TRBD2 (5 bases each). Germline V gene lookup returns CDR1 KGHSH and CDR2 LQKENI. The CDR3 length is 15 residues. V lost 3 bases and J lost 1, with 12 bases in between.

In this sample, this clonotype turned up many times. The genes are TRBV28 and TRBJ1-5; D may be TRBD1 (6 bases). CDR3 size: 14 residues. Germline lookup yields CDR1 MDHEN and CDR2 SYDVKM. Deletions cut 5 bases from V and 3 bases from J, with 11 bases between. The CDR3 is CASSPPGANQPQHF. The CDR3 DNA reads as TGTGCCAGCAGTCCCCCGGGGGCCAATCAGCCCCAGCATTTT. Drawing the rest from reference TRBV28 and TRBJ1-5, the complete variable domain is DVKVTQSSRYLVKRTGEKVFLECVQDMDHENMFWYRQDPGLGLRLIYFSYDVKMKEKGDIPEGYSVSREKKERFSLILESASTNQTSMYLCASSPPGANQPQHFGDGTRLSIL.

J is TRBJ1-6 and V is TRBV5-1, with D unclear. The V gene's germline CDR1 is SGHRS and CDR2 YFSETQ. The CDR3 consists of 16 residues. V was cut by 0 bases and J by 7 bases, with 14 bases left in between. Here the CDR3 DNA reads TGCGCCAGCAGCTTGGCCGGAAGGACGGGGAATTCACCCCTCCACTTT. Protein: CASSLAGRTGNSPLHF.

This CDR3 reads CASSQDAGAHEQFF. The CDR3 region has the DNA TGTGCCAGCAGCCAAGATGCAGGGGCACATGAGCAGTTCTTC. The rearrangement links TRBV3-1 to TRBJ2-1; maybe TRBD1 (6 bases). The CDR3 is made up of 14 amino acids. Trimming left V 0 bases short and J 8 bases short, with 11 bases between. The germline V gene has CDR1 LGHDT and CDR2 YNNKEL (reference sequence).

This chain uses TRBV20-1 with TRBJ2-7, with no clear D. The CDR3 totals 14 residues. The germline V and J ends were trimmed by 0 bases and 0 bases, with 9 bases remaining between them. Germline assignment: CDR1 DFQATT and CDR2 SNEGSKA (reference sequence). The CDR3 reads CSARDKRFSYEQYF. The CDR3 region has the DNA TGCAGTGCTAGAGATAAGAGGTTCTCCTACGAGCAGTACTTC.

There are many counts of this clonotype. V gene TRBV12-3 or TRBV12-4 combines with J gene TRBJ2-5; 11 bases are a match to TRBD2. Trimming cost V 2 bases and J 4 bases; bases outside gene matches: 3. This CDR3 has 15 residues. CDR3 amino acids: CASSLLLAGGETQYF. The DNA of the CDR3 is TGTGCCAGCAGTTTATTGCTAGCGGGGGGAGAGACCCAGTACTTC.